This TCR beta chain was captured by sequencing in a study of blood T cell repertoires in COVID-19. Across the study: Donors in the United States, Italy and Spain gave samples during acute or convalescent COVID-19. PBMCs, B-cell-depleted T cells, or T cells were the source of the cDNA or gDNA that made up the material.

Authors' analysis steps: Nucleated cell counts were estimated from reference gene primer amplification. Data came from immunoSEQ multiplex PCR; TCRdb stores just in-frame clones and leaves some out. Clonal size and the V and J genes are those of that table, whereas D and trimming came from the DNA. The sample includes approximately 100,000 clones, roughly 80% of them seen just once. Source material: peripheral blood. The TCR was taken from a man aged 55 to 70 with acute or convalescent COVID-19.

The CDR3 region is CASSHRETSGYTF. In DNA, the CDR3 is TGTGCCAGCTCACACAGGGAAACGAGTGGCTACACCTTC. The chain links TRBV18 to TRBJ1-2, with a possible D match to TRBD1 (6 bases). Trimming took off 4 bases at V and 7 bases at J, with 13 bases between the two ends. Germline assignment: CDR1 KGHSH and CDR2 LQKENI. CDR3 length: 13 residues.